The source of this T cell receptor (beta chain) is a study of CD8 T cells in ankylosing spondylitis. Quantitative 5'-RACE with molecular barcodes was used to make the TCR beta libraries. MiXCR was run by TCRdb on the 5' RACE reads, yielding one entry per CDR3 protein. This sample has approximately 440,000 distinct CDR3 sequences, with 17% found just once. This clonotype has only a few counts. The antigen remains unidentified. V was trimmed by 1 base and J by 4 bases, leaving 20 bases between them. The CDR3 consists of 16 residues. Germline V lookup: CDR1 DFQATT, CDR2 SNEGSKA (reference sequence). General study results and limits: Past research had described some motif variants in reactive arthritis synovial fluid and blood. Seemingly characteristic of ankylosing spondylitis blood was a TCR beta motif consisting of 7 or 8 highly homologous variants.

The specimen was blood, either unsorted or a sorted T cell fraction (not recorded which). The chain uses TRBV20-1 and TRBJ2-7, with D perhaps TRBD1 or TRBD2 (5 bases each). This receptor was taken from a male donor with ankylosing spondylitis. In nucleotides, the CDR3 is TGCAGTGCTAGAGCCCTCGGCGGGTCCACAGGTTACGAGCAGTACTTC. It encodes CSARALGGSTGYEQYF.